This T cell receptor beta chain was recovered during a study of T-cell memory formation after mild COVID-19. Study-wide results and caveats: Largely, contracting CD4+ clones fell within CM and EM, and contracting CD8+ clones within EMRA.

One entry per CDR3 protein results from TCRdb running MiXCR on the 5' RACE reads. The data contain 250,000 to 300,000 distinct CDR3 sequences, about 16% of them singletons. The CDR3 spans 15 residues. Trimming cost V 4 bases and J 5 bases; bases outside gene matches: 4. CDR1 is SGHTA, CDR2 FQGTGA, per germline. Comment on this clonotype: The antigen remains undetermined.

The chain carries TRBV7-3 and TRBJ2-2; 10 bases fit TRBD2. This clonotype was sampled from a man younger than 35 who had mild COVID-19 (a few samples of this study predate the infection). Cell type and time point are not known. Sequenced: PBMCs or a T cell subset sorted from them (not recorded which). The chain's CDR3 is CASSSSGGGTGELFF. Written as DNA, the CDR3 is TGTGCCAGCAGCTCCAGCGGGGGGGGAACCGGGGAGCTGTTTTTT.